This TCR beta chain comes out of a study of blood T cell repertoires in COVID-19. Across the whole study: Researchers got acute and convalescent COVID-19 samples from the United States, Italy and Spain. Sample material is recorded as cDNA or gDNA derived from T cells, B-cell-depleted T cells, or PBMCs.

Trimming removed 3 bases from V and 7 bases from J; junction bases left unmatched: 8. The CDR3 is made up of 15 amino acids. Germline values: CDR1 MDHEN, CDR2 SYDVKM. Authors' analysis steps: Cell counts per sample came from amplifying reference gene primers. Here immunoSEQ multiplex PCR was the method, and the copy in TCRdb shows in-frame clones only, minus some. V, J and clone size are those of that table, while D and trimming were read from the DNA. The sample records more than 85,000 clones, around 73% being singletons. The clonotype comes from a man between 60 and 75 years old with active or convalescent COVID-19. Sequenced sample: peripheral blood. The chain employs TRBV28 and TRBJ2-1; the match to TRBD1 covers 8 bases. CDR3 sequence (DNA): TGTGCCAGCAGTTTTCCGGCACAGGGGGAAAATGAGCAGTTCTTC. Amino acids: CASSFPAQGENEQFF.